These T cell receptor beta chains were read from a single sample in a study of blood T cells in healthy people across ages. One entry per CDR3 protein, called by TCRdb with MiXCR from the 5' RACE reads. The sample includes over a million distinct CDR3 sequences, around 59% of them seen just once. Sequencing input: blood. The receptors shown here come from a man between 18 and 35 years old in good health. Both conserved end residues are part of each CDR3. A D gene is named only where the DNA matches it firmly. Clone size is stated in some rows and not others, as once, few, many or a class when expanded.

J: TRBJ1-3
V: TRBV3-1
D: .
size: .
DNA: TGTGCCAGCAGCCCCCGAAGACAGATCGGAAACACCATATATTTT
CDR3: CASSPRRQIGNTIYF

J: TRBJ2-1
V: TRBV5-1
D: .
size: .
DNA: TGCGCCAGCAGCTCCGGACAGCTGGGTTACAATGAGCAGTTCTTC
CDR3: CASSSGQLGYNEQFF

J: TRBJ2-7
V: TRBV7-2
D: TRBD2
size: .
DNA: TGTGCCAGCAGCTATAGCGGGGGCCCTCCCTACGAGCAGTACTTC
CDR3: CASSYSGGPPYEQYF

J: TRBJ1-6
V: TRBV28
D: .
size: .
DNA: TGTGCCAGCAGTTGGCCAGGTTCCTCACCCCTCCACTTT
CDR3: CASSWPGSSPLHF

J: TRBJ1-1
V: TRBV4-1
D: .
size: .
DNA: TGCGCCAGCAGCCAAGATGTTCTGAACACTGAAGCTTTCTTT
CDR3: CASSQDVLNTEAFF

J: TRBJ2-7
V: TRBV28
D: TRBD1
size: once
DNA: TGTGCCAGCAGTGCCGACAGGGGTGGTTACGAGCAGTACTTC
CDR3: CASSADRGGYEQYF

J: TRBJ2-5
V: TRBV7-9
D: .
size: .
DNA: TGTGCCAGCAGTCCACTAAACGTCAGGGGCGGGGAGACCCAGTACTTC
CDR3: CASSPLNVRGGETQYF

J: TRBJ2-7
V: TRBV7-2
D: TRBD2
size: .
DNA: TGTGCCAGCAGCTTGTGGACTAGCGGGTACGAGCAGTACTTC
CDR3: CASSLWTSGYEQYF

J: TRBJ2-5
V: TRBV5-5
D: .
size: many
DNA: TGTGCCAGCAGCTTGGTAGCAGACCAAGAGACCCAGTACTTC
CDR3: CASSLVADQETQYF

J: TRBJ2-3
V: TRBV6-2/TRBV6-3
D: TRBD1
size: .
DNA: TGTGCCAGCAGCCCTTGGGACAGGGGGAGCACAGATACGCAGTATTTT
CDR3: CASSPWDRGSTDTQYF

J: TRBJ2-7
V: TRBV7-9
D: .
size: .
DNA: TGTGCCAGCAGCGTCCTGGGAGGCGAGCAGTACTTC
CDR3: CASSVLGGEQYF

J: TRBJ1-2
V: TRBV28
D: .
size: few
DNA: TGTGCCAGCAGTTTGAGTATAAGTGGCTACACCTTC
CDR3: CASSLSISGYTF

J: TRBJ2-7
V: TRBV5-6
D: TRBD2
size: .
DNA: TGTGCCAGCAGGCGGGGGATCAGGAGCGAGCAGTACTTC
CDR3: CASRRGIRSEQYF

J: TRBJ1-2
V: TRBV6-1
D: .
size: .
DNA: TGTGCCAGCAGTGAAGGGCCGATCGCCTATGGCTACACCTTC
CDR3: CASSEGPIAYGYTF

J: TRBJ1-5
V: TRBV20-1
D: TRBD1
size: once
DNA: TGCAGTGCCTGGGGACAGACCAGCAATCAGCCCCAGCATTTT
CDR3: CSAWGQTSNQPQHF

J: TRBJ2-3
V: TRBV9
D: .
size: .
DNA: TGTGCCAGCAGTAGACAGGATAGCTTCACAGATACGCAGTATTTT
CDR3: CASSRQDSFTDTQYF

J: TRBJ2-7
V: TRBV20-1
D: .
size: .
DNA: TGCAGTGCTAGAGAATGGGGCTCCTACGAGCAGTACTTC
CDR3: CSAREWGSYEQYF

J: TRBJ2-7
V: TRBV4-1
D: .
size: few
DNA: TGCGCCAGCAGCCCTATAGGTGGTAGCGACTACGAGCAGTACTTC
CDR3: CASSPIGGSDYEQYF

J: TRBJ2-5
V: TRBV2
D: TRBD1
size: many
DNA: TGTGCCAGCAGTAGAGACAGGGAAGAGACCCAGTACTTC
CDR3: CASSRDREETQYF

J: TRBJ2-3
V: TRBV10-3
D: .
size: .
DNA: TGTGCCATCCGCCCCGTTGCCTATAGCACAGATACGCAGTATTTT
CDR3: CAIRPVAYSTDTQYF

J: TRBJ2-7
V: TRBV27
D: .
size: .
DNA: TGTGCCAGCAGTTTAGAGTTTATCGGGCCCCACGAGCAGTACTTC
CDR3: CASSLEFIGPHEQYF

J: TRBJ1-2
V: TRBV4-3
D: .
size: few
DNA: TGCGCCAGCAGCCAAGCTTTAGACAGCGTTAACTATGGCTACACCTTC
CDR3: CASSQALDSVNYGYTF

J: TRBJ2-3
V: TRBV6-5
D: .
size: few
DNA: TGTGCCAGCAGGCGTCGGGATACGCAGTATTTT
CDR3: CASRRRDTQYF

J: TRBJ2-5
V: TRBV18
D: .
size: .
DNA: TGTGCCAGCTCACCACCGAACCGGTACCAAGAGACCCAGTACTTC
CDR3: CASSPPNRYQETQYF

J: TRBJ2-5
V: TRBV6-1
D: TRBD1
size: .
DNA: TGTGCCAGCAGTGAACGTGCCCAGATGGGGCCTCAGGGGGAGCAGTACTTC
CDR3: CASSERAQMGPQGEQYF

J: TRBJ2-5
V: TRBV7-2
D: .
size: .
DNA: TGTGCCAGCAGCTCCCATTCGGCGGGGGAGACCCAGTACTTC
CDR3: CASSSHSAGETQYF

J: TRBJ1-2
V: TRBV24-1
D: .
size: .
DNA: TGTGCCACCAGTTCGAACGGCTATGGCTACACCTTC
CDR3: CATSSNGYGYTF

J: TRBJ2-5
V: TRBV4-2
D: TRBD2
size: .
DNA: TGTGCCAGCAGCGAGCGGGGGGGCGTGGAGAAGACCCAGTACTTC
CDR3: CASSERGGVEKTQYF

J: TRBJ2-7
V: TRBV2
D: TRBD1
size: once
DNA: TGTGCCAGCAGTAGGGACAGGGCGATCTCCTACGAGCAGTACTTC
CDR3: CASSRDRAISYEQYF

J: TRBJ2-1
V: TRBV12-3/TRBV12-4
D: .
size: few
DNA: TGTGCCAGCAGGGGGAATTCCTACAATGAGCAGTTCTTC
CDR3: CASRGNSYNEQFF

J: TRBJ2-1
V: TRBV10-3
D: TRBD2
size: few
DNA: TGTGCCATCAGGACTAACACGGGAGGAGGTAAAAATGAGCAGTTCTTC
CDR3: CAIRTNTGGGKNEQFF

J: TRBJ1-5
V: TRBV7-4
D: .
size: few
DNA: TGTGCCAGCAGCTCCCCCCGGATAGGGGCAGGTTGCAATCAGCCCCAGCATTTT
CDR3: CASSSPRIGAGCNQPQHF

J: TRBJ2-1
V: TRBV27
D: .
size: .
DNA: TGTGCCAGCAGTTTAACGGCGCCCAGTGAGCAGTTCTTC
CDR3: CASSLTAPSEQFF

J: TRBJ1-1
V: TRBV7-9
D: TRBD1
size: .
DNA: TGTGCCAGCATCGGACAGGGGGCGGATCGGGCTGAAGCTTTCTTT
CDR3: CASIGQGADRAEAFF

J: TRBJ2-1
V: TRBV5-1
D: .
size: .
DNA: TGCGCCAGCAGAAAGTCTTCGGGCAGGGGATTTGACAATGAGCAGTTCTTC
CDR3: CASRKSSGRGFDNEQFF

J: TRBJ2-7
V: TRBV4-3
D: TRBD2
size: .
DNA: TGCGCCAGCAGCCAAGAATGGGGACTAGCTGGCGAGCAGTACTTC
CDR3: CASSQEWGLAGEQYF

J: TRBJ2-7
V: TRBV10-3
D: TRBD2
size: few
DNA: TGTGCCATCAGTGCCCCGGGGGGTTTGTTCAGGGAGCAGTACTTC
CDR3: CAISAPGGLFREQYF

J: TRBJ2-7
V: TRBV24-1
D: .
size: .
DNA: TGTGCCTTAACAGGGTATGGCGAGCAGTACTTC
CDR3: CALTGYGEQYF

J: TRBJ2-6
V: TRBV29-1
D: TRBD2
size: .
DNA: TGCAGCGCAACCACTAGCGGGGTCCCCTCTGGGGCCAACGTCCTGACTTTC
CDR3: CSATTSGVPSGANVLTF

J: TRBJ2-5
V: TRBV20-1
D: .
size: .
DNA: TGCAGTGCCGAGAAACGAGGCGGGGCCCCTCAAGAGACCCAGTACTTC
CDR3: CSAEKRGGAPQETQYF

J: TRBJ1-2
V: TRBV28
D: TRBD1
size: few
DNA: TGTGCCAGCAGGAGGACAGGGGATGATGGCTACACCTTC
CDR3: CASRRTGDDGYTF

J: TRBJ2-7
V: TRBV12-3/TRBV12-4
D: .
size: .
DNA: TGTGCCAGCAGTTCAATTAAATACGAGCAGTACTTC
CDR3: CASSSIKYEQYF

J: TRBJ2-1
V: TRBV4-1
D: .
size: .
DNA: TGCGCCAGCAGCCAAGATACAGAACCCTCCTACAATGAGCAGTTCTTC
CDR3: CASSQDTEPSYNEQFF

J: TRBJ2-1
V: TRBV4-1
D: TRBD2
size: few
DNA: TGCGCCAGCAGCCAACAGATCCTAGCGGGAAGCTCCTACAATGAGCAGTTCTTC
CDR3: CASSQQILAGSSYNEQFF

J: TRBJ2-2
V: TRBV6-2/TRBV6-3
D: .
size: .
DNA: TGTGCCAGCAGCTACAGTTCCGTGAACACCGGGGAGCTGTTTTTT
CDR3: CASSYSSVNTGELFF

J: TRBJ2-2
V: TRBV11-1
D: .
size: .
DNA: TGTGCCAGCAGCTTTAAGGTCGGCGGGGAGCTGTTTTTT
CDR3: CASSFKVGGELFF

J: TRBJ2-1
V: TRBV6-6
D: TRBD2
size: .
DNA: TGTGCCAGCTCACTAGCGGGAGTGTGGGATGAGCAGTTCTTC
CDR3: CASSLAGVWDEQFF

J: TRBJ1-2
V: TRBV6-6
D: TRBD1
size: .
DNA: TGTGCCAGCCTGGGACAGAGCTATGGCTACACCTTC
CDR3: CASLGQSYGYTF

J: TRBJ2-7
V: TRBV5-1
D: .
size: .
DNA: TGCGCCAGCAGCTTCCGGACTGACGGGGAGCAGTACTTC
CDR3: CASSFRTDGEQYF

J: TRBJ1-4
V: TRBV10-3
D: .
size: .
DNA: TGTGCCATCAGTGAGGCGGGGGGCGAACTTGAAAAACTGTTTTTT
CDR3: CAISEAGGELEKLFF

J: TRBJ2-1
V: TRBV12-3/TRBV12-4
D: .
size: .
DNA: TGTGCCAGCAGTTTAGCCTATGGCGGAAACAATGAGCAGTTCTTC
CDR3: CASSLAYGGNNEQFF

J: TRBJ2-1
V: TRBV10-3
D: TRBD2
size: .
DNA: TGTGCCATCAGTCAGCGGGAGGGCGACTATAATGAGCAGTTCTTC
CDR3: CAISQREGDYNEQFF

J: TRBJ1-4
V: TRBV7-9
D: .
size: few
DNA: TGTGCCAGCAGCTTCCCCGTGGGTTCCAGGGATCGAAGCACTAATGAAAAACTGTTTTTT
CDR3: CASSFPVGSRDRSTNEKLFF

J: TRBJ2-5
V: TRBV20-1
D: .
size: few
DNA: TGCAGTGCTGGAAAAGAGACCCAGTACTTC
CDR3: CSAGKETQYF

J: TRBJ2-7
V: TRBV12-3/TRBV12-4
D: .
size: .
DNA: TGTGCCAGCAGTTTAGCCCAGACTCTTTCCTACGAGCAGTACTTC
CDR3: CASSLAQTLSYEQYF

J: TRBJ2-5
V: TRBV3-1
D: TRBD2
size: .
DNA: TGTGCCAGCAGTATACACTGGAGGCTAGCGGGGGAGACCCAGTACTTC
CDR3: CASSIHWRLAGETQYF

J: TRBJ2-1
V: TRBV10-3
D: TRBD2
size: few
DNA: TGTGCCATCAGTGAGTTAACAGCGGGAGGGCTCAATGAGCAGTTCTTC
CDR3: CAISELTAGGLNEQFF

J: TRBJ2-1
V: TRBV12-5
D: TRBD2
size: few
DNA: TGTGCTAGTGGTTTCGGACTAGCGGGAGCCAATGAGCAGTTCTTC
CDR3: CASGFGLAGANEQFF